The 21 T cell receptor beta chains below were found in one sample sequenced in a study of shared clonotypes between healthy human individuals. Sequencing was performed with immunoSEQ multiplex PCR; in TCRdb, only in-frame clones are kept and a portion is missing. Of roughly 2,000,000 clones in the sample, over 85% were seen once. CD45RO-negative, CCR7-positively selected cells formed the naive CD8 fraction, excluding terminally differentiated effector memory CD45RA+ cells. The sequencing sample was made of naive CD8+ T cells from PBMCs. These receptors came from a man younger than 30 in good health. Some clones in this sample may be carry-over from other donors' samples.

The rearrangement links TRBV6-5 to TRBJ2-5, with no clear D. Germline values: CDR1 MNHEY, CDR2 SVGAGI. V was pared by 3 bases and J by 5 bases, with 13 bases between. There are 14 residues in the CDR3. The CDR3 DNA reads as TGTGCCAGCAGTTATGCAGGCGGAACGGAGACCCAGTACTTC. Translation gives CASSYAGGTETQYF.

The chain combines TRBV9 with TRBJ2-6; TRBD1 might be the D (6 bases). V gave up 4 bases and J gave up 0 bases, with 14 bases separating them. From germline, CDR1 is SGDLS and CDR2 YYNGEE. This CDR3 contains 17 residues. The DNA for the CDR3 is TGTGCCAGCAGCTTCGGACAGAAACGCTCTGGGGCCAACGTCCTGACTTTC. It specifies CASSFGQKRSGANVLTF.

Only one count was recorded for this clone. The rearrangement uses TRBV15 and TRBJ2-2; the D gene is possibly TRBD1 (6 bases). Trimming shortened V by 0 bases and J by 6 bases, and 17 bases separated the two germline ends. CDR1 LNHNV and CDR2 YYDKDF come from the germline V gene (reference sequence). The CDR3 extends over 17 amino acids. The CDR3 DNA sequence: TGTGCCACCAGCAGAGATCCCGCCGGGACAAGTCCCGGGGAGCTGTTTTTT. Translation gives CATSRDPAGTSPGELFF.

This chain connects TRBV12-2 to TRBJ2-1; the D call TRBD2 from the table was never checked on the DNA. TRBV12-2 is a known pseudogene. The CDR3 is 18 amino acids. CDR3 loop: CASRLAYKASGRAIEQFF. The CDR3 coding sequence is TGTGCAAGTCGCTTAGCGTATAAGGCTAGCGGGAGGGCTATTGAGCAGTTCTTC.

This sequence joins TRBV7-8 and TRBJ1-1; D is perhaps TRBD1 (5 bases). The CDR3 loop spans 14 amino acids. Germline loops: CDR1 SGHVS, CDR2 FQNEAQ. Trimming removed 5 bases from V and 3 bases from J, with 13 bases in between. For the CDR3, the DNA is TGTGCCAGCAGCGCGCAGACAGCCTACACTGAAGCTTTCTTT. Translation gives CASSAQTAYTEAFF.

V and J are TRBV5-1 and TRBJ1-2; D remains ambiguous. Germline V gives CDR1 SGHRS, CDR2 YFSETQ. This CDR3 is built from 14 residues. V was clipped by 4 bases and J by 8 bases, with 18 bases between them. The CDR3 region is CASSQDTIKGGYTF. Here the CDR3 DNA reads TGCGCCAGCAGCCAAGACACGATCAAGGGAGGCTACACCTTC.

The chain employs TRBV30 and TRBJ1-2; D possibly corresponds to TRBD1 (6 bases). Germline V gives CDR1 GTSNPN, CDR2 SVGIG (reference sequence). This CDR3 region has 11 residues. The V gene lost 8 bases and the J gene lost 7 bases, with 14 bases spanning the gap. The CDR3 DNA reads TGTGCCACACGGGGGGGCCGTGGCTACACCTTC. Protein product: CATRGGRGYTF.

V is TRBV6-4 and J is TRBJ2-5; 10 nucleotides agree with TRBD1. V shed 7 bases, J shed 5 bases, and the junction held 10 bases outside the gene matches. The CDR3 length is 15 residues. The germline CDR1 and CDR2 sequences are MRHNA and SNTAGT. CDR3 residues: CASTPRDRGGETQYF. In DNA form, the CDR3 reads TGTGCCAGCACTCCCCGGGACAGGGGAGGGGAGACCCAGTACTTC.

The chain has TRBV27 and TRBJ2-2, with D possibly being TRBD2 (7 bases). V lost 2 bases and J 6 bases, leaving 22 bases between the germline ends. The CDR3 spans 18 residues. In germline, CDR1 is MNHEY, CDR2 SMNVEV (reference sequence). The CDR3 bases are TGTGCCAGCAGTTTACGCAGGATAGGGGGAGGGCCTTCCGGGGAGCTGTTTTTT. This codes for CASSLRRIGGGPSGELFF.

This clone was observed once. The chain has TRBV9 and TRBJ1-4; the D is unclear. With 4 bases removed from V and 4 bases from J, the gap between germline ends came to 8 bases. Germline CDR1 reads SGDLS; CDR2 reads YYNGEE. The CDR3 loop spans 13 amino acids. The CDR3 nucleotides are TGTGCCAGCAGCCTCTACGGTAATGAAAAACTGTTTTTT. It codes for CASSLYGNEKLFF.

This chain connects TRBV15 to TRBJ2-7, with no clear D. With 3 bases removed from V and 3 bases from J, the gap between germline ends came to 18 bases. The CDR3 is 16 amino acids. The germline CDR1 and CDR2 sequences are LNHNV and YYDKDF (reference sequence). CDR3 in DNA: TGTGCCACCAGCAGTGGTTTTGGGCCGAGACTCTACGAGCAGTACTTC. This encodes CATSSGFGPRLYEQYF.

The V call is TRBV2, the J call TRBJ2-7; 10 bases are shared with TRBD1. CDR1 is SNHLY and CDR2 is FYNNEI in the germline V gene. The CDR3 contains 16 residues. The V and J ends lost 0 bases and 1 base, in that order; junction bases with no gene match: 3. The CDR3 DNA reads as TGTGCCAGCAGTGAAGCCGGGGGACAGGGGTCCTACGAGCAGTACTTC. Translated, it gives CASSEAGGQGSYEQYF.

This clone appeared a single time. This rearrangement joins TRBV19 to TRBJ2-3; D remains unclear. The CDR3 is 17 amino acids. Germline V gene lookup returns CDR1 LNHDA and CDR2 SQIVND (reference sequence). Between the trimmed V and J ends, which lost 0 bases and 2 bases, there was a span of 15 bases. The CDR3 sequence is CASSIDTETYLTDTQYF. The CDR3 DNA reads as TGTGCCAGTAGTATAGACACAGAGACCTACCTCACAGATACGCAGTATTTT.

V is TRBV14 and J is TRBJ1-2; D not resolved. Trimming stripped 3 bases from V and 2 bases from J, with 7 bases between. Germline V gives CDR1 SGHDN, CDR2 FVKESK. The CDR3 has 13 residues. The CDR3 DNA is TGTGCCAGCAGCCACGGACGGAACTATGGCTACACCTTC. Residues: CASSHGRNYGYTF.

CDR3 amino acids: CASRRRDRVYEQYF. The CDR3 nucleotides are TGTGCCAGCAGACGCCGGGACAGGGTCTACGAGCAGTACTTC. This chain joins TRBV6-6 and TRBJ2-7, with 9 bases fitting TRBD1. The V gene end was trimmed by 6 bases and the J gene end by 3 bases; junction bases not matched to a gene: 6. The germline CDR1 and CDR2 sequences are MNHNY and SVGAGI (reference sequence). The CDR3 is 14 residues long.

V is TRBV29-1 and J is TRBJ2-1, with D uncertain. Germline V CDR1 and CDR2: SQVTM, ANQGSEA. CDR3 length: 14 amino acids. V was cut by 3 bases and J by 0 bases, with 9 bases left in between. The CDR3: CSVELRSSYNEQFF. The CDR3 DNA is TGCAGCGTTGAGTTACGGAGCTCCTACAATGAGCAGTTCTTC.

The CDR3 is CASSPRGGQAFYEQYF. The CDR3 bases are TGTGCCAGCAGCCCGAGGGGGGGGCAGGCTTTCTACGAGCAGTACTTC. The chain employs TRBV7-8 and TRBJ2-7, with a tentative D call TRBD2 (7 bases). The CDR3 spans 16 residues. CDR1 and CDR2 from the germline V gene are SGHVS and FQNEAQ. Trimming took 5 bases from V and 3 from J, leaving 20 bases between them.

The chain joins TRBV19 to TRBJ2-7; D possibly corresponds to TRBD1 (5 bases). Germline V gene data show CDR1 as LNHDA and CDR2 as SQIVND (reference sequence). Trimming took 2 bases from V and 5 from J, leaving 10 bases between them. This CDR3 is built from 13 residues. The CDR3 loop is CASSIKGYHEQYF. The CDR3 DNA sequence: TGTGCCAGTAGTATAAAGGGGTACCACGAGCAGTACTTC.

The V call is TRBV6-1, the J call TRBJ1-3, with 9 bases lining up with TRBD1. The CDR3 extends over 15 amino acids. The V gene's germline CDR1 is MNHNS and CDR2 SASEGT. V was pared by 6 bases and J by 4 bases, with 7 bases of the junction left unmatched. In DNA, the CDR3 is TGTGCCAGCAGACCGGGACAGGGTAGCGGAAACACCATATATTTT. Translating it yields CASRPGQGSGNTIYF.

This chain connects TRBV29-1 to TRBJ2-7, with TRBD1 matching 7 bases. Germline V gives CDR1 SQVTM, CDR2 ANQGSEA. The CDR3 sequence is 15 residues long. V lost 0 bases to trimming and J lost 0 bases; unmatched junction nucleotides: 5. The CDR3 loop is CSVEDPGTDSYEQYF. For the CDR3, the DNA is TGCAGCGTTGAAGATCCTGGGACAGACTCCTACGAGCAGTACTTC.

Only one count was recorded for this clone. The chain couples TRBV27 to TRBJ2-7; 9 positions agree with TRBD2. The CDR3 extends over 18 amino acids. V lost 2 bases to trimming and J lost 6 bases; unmatched junction nucleotides: 17. The germline V gene encodes CDR1 MNHEY and CDR2 SMNVEV (reference sequence). The CDR3: CASSLIGNVAGGAAEQYF. In DNA, the CDR3 is TGTGCCAGCAGTTTAATCGGTAATGTGGCGGGAGGGGCGGCCGAGCAGTACTTC.